This record covers a single T cell receptor beta chain. Repertoires were generated with immunoSEQ multiplex PCR, while TCRdb's copy carries only in-frame clones and drops some. The sample has approximately 92,000 clones, 85% to 95% seen once. The sample is drawn from a study of control samples from healthy donors and cancer patients. CDR1 and CDR2 from the germline V gene are MNHEY and SMNVEV (reference sequence). The V gene lost 6 bases and the J gene lost 7 bases, with 21 bases spanning the gap. The CDR3 runs 15 residues. This chain links TRBV27 with TRBJ1-1, with D uncertain. The TCR sequence derives from a woman aged 25 to 39 in good health. Specimen: blood. CDR3 region: CASRPLDDPKSEAFF. The CDR3 nucleotides are TGTGCCAGCAGGCCCCTGGATGATCCTAAGAGTGAAGCTTTCTTT.